One TCR beta chain is described in this entry. TCRdb itself ran the RT-PCR reads through MiXCR, one entry per CDR3 protein. Of 800,000 to 1,000,000 distinct CDR3 sequences listed, more than 15% are singletons. Trimming removed 5 bases at V and 6 bases at J, with 16 bases between. The CDR3 contains 15 residues. Germline V gene data show CDR1 as SGHVS and CDR2 as FQNEAQ. This record comes from a study of patients and donors after allogeneic stem cell transplantation. Sequencing was carried out using blood, either unsorted or a sorted T cell fraction (not recorded which). The clonotype comes from a human donor who was either an allogeneic HSCT recipient or a stem cell or donor lymphocyte infusion donor (not recorded which). It is not recorded whose cells these are; they may come from a transplant donor. The rearrangement links TRBV7-8 to TRBJ2-2; D is uncertain. CDR3 in amino acids: CASSPPSSSPGELFF. The CDR3 DNA sequence: TGTGCCAGCAGCCCCCCTTCGTCAAGTCCCGGGGAGCTGTTTTTT. Full variable domain (missing parts from reference TRBV7-8 and TRBJ2-2): GAGVSQSPRYKVAKRGQDVALRCDPISGHVSLFWYQQALGQGPEFLTYFQNEAQLDKSGLPSDRFFAERPEGSVSTLKIQRTQQEDSAVYLCASSPPSSSPGELFFGEGSRLTVL.